The present TCR beta chain was sequenced within a study of post-analysis software for immune sequencing data. At the level of the study: Patients with relapsing-remitting, secondary progressive and progressive-relapsing multiple sclerosis courses were all represented.

General observations from the study: Several TRBV segments were more frequent in patients than controls; TRBV5-6, TRBV5-1 and TRBV20-1 belonged to this group.

CDR3 length: 15 amino acids. V was clipped by 5 bases and J by 2 bases; unmatched bases: 8. The germline CDR1 and CDR2 sequences are SEHNR and FQNEAQ (reference sequence). Researchers reported that TCR beta cDNA libraries carried unique molecular identifiers. Each sample of roughly 1 to 11 million input T cells yielded approximately 500,000 cDNA molecules, so each molecule approximated one T cell. From the PCR reads, TCRdb called clonotypes with MiXCR, one entry per CDR3 protein. The data hold about 560,000 distinct CDR3 sequences, with about 40% observed a single time. As for this clonotype: As yet, its antigen is unknown.

This sequence joins TRBV7-9 and TRBJ1-1, with TRBD1 identical over 7 bases. The sample was blood. The clonotype was recovered from a girl aged 5-17 years with multiple sclerosis. The CDR3 loop reads CASSIGQAPNTEAFF. DNA of the CDR3: TGTGCCAGCAGCATAGGACAGGCCCCCAACACTGAAGCTTTCTTT.